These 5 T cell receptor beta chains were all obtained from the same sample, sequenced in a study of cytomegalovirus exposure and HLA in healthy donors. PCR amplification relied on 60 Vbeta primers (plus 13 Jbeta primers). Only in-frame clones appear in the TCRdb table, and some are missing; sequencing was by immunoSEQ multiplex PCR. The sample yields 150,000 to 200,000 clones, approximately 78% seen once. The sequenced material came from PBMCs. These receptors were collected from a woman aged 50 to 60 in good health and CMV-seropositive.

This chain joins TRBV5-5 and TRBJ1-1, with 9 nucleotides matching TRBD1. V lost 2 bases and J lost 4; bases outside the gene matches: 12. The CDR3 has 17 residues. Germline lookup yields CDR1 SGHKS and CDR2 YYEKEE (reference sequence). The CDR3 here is CASSLQWDRAWGTEAFF. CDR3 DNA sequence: TGTGCCAGCAGCTTACAATGGGACAGGGCCTGGGGCACTGAAGCTTTCTTT.

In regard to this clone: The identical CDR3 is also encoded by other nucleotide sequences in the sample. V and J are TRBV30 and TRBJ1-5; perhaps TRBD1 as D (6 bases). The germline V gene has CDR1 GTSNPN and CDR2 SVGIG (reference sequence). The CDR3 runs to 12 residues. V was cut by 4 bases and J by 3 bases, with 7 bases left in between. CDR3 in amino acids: CAWNRVNQPQHF. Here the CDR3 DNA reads TGTGCCTGGAACAGGGTCAATCAGCCCCAGCATTTT. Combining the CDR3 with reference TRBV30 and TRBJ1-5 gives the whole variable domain SQTIHQWPATLVQPVGSPLSLECTVEGTSNPNLYWYRQAAGRGLQLLFYSVGIGQISSEVPQNLSASRPQDRQFILSSKKLLLSDSGFYLCAWNRVNQPQHFGDGTRLSIL.

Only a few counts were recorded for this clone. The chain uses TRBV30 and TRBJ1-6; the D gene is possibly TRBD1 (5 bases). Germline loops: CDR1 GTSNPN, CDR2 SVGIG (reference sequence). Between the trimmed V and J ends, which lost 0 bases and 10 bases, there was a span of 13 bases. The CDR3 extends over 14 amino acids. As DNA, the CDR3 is TGTGCCTGGAGTGTATGGGGCAACGGATCACCCCTCCACTTT. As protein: CAWSVWGNGSPLHF. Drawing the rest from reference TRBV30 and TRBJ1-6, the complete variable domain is SQTIHQWPATLVQPVGSPLSLECTVEGTSNPNLYWYRQAAGRGLQLLFYSVGIGQISSEVPQNLSASRPQDRQFILSSKKLLLSDSGFYLCAWSVWGNGSPLHFGNGTRLTVT.

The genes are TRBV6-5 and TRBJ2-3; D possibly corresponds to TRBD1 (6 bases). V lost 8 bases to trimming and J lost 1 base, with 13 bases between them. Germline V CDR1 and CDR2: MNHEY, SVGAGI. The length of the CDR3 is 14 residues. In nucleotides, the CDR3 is TGTGCCAGCCAAGAGGGACACGGCACAGATACGCAGTATTTT. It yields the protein CASQEGHGTDTQYF.

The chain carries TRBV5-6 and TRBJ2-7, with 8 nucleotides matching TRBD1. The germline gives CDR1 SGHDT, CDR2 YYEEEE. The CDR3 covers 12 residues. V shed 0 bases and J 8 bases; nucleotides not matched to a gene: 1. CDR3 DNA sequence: TGTGCCAGCAGCTTGGACAGGGGGAAGCAGTACTTC. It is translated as CASSLDRGKQYF.